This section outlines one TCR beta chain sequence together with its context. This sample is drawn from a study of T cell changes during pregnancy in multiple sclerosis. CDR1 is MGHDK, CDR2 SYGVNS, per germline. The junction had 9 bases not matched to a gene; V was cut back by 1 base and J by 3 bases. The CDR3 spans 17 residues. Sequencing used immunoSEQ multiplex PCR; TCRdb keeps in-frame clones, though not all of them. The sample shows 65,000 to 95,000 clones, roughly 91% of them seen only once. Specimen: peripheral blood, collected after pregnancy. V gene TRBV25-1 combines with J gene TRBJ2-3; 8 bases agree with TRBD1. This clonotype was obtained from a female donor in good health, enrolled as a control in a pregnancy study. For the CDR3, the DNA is TGTGCCAGCAGTGAATCCCAAGCAGGGGGCTGGACAGATACGCAGTATTTT. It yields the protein CASSESQAGGWTDTQYF.